These 10 T cell receptor beta chains share one sample of origin, sequenced in a study of cytomegalovirus exposure and HLA in healthy donors. The method was immunoSEQ multiplex PCR; TCRdb's version includes in-frame clones alone and lacks a portion of them. The sample consists of 97,000 or so clones, roughly 84% of them appearing once. What was sequenced was PBMCs. The receptors were sampled from a man aged 18 to 30 in good health and CMV-seropositive.

The genes are TRBV25-1 and TRBJ2-7; 9 bases are shared with TRBD1. V gave up 5 bases and J gave up 6 bases; unmatched junction bases: 8. The CDR3 loop spans 14 amino acids. CDR1 MGHDK and CDR2 SYGVNS come from the germline V gene. The CDR3 DNA reads TGTGCCAGCAGTCCGGGACAGGGAGTACGCGAGCAGTACTTC. Translated, it gives CASSPGQGVREQYF.

This clone turned up a few times. This rearrangement joins TRBV13 to TRBJ2-1; TRBD2 agrees at 7 bases. The V gene end was trimmed by 5 bases and the J gene end by 7 bases; junction bases not matched to a gene: 14. Looked up from germline, CDR1 is PRHDT and CDR2 is FYEKMQ (reference sequence). The CDR3 is made up of 16 amino acids. CDR3: CASSPSIGGRLNEQFF. The CDR3 region has the DNA TGTGCCAGCAGCCCAAGCATTGGCGGGAGACTTAATGAGCAGTTCTTC. Combining the CDR3 with reference TRBV13 and TRBJ2-1 gives the whole variable domain AAGVIQSPRHLIKEKRETATLKCYPIPRHDTVYWYQQGPGQDPQFLISFYEKMQSDKGSIPDRFSAQQFSDYHSELNMSSLELGDSALYFCASSPSIGGRLNEQFFGPGTRLTVL.

The rearrangement uses TRBV7-2 and TRBJ1-3, with a tentative D call TRBD1 (6 bases). Looked up from germline, CDR1 is SGHTA and CDR2 is FQGNSA. CDR3 length: 16 amino acids. V was pared by 5 bases and J by 0 bases, with 14 bases between. The CDR3: CASSQQTGNSGNTIYF. In DNA, the CDR3 is TGTGCCAGCAGCCAACAAACAGGGAACTCTGGAAACACCATATATTTT.

V is TRBV11-2 and J is TRBJ2-7; D remains ambiguous. Germline values: CDR1 SGHAT, CDR2 FQNNGV. Deletions cut 5 bases from V and 3 bases from J, with 8 bases between. The CDR3 is 12 amino acids. CDR3 in DNA: TGTGCCAGCAGCCCCCAAAACTACGAGCAGTACTTC. Translation gives CASSPQNYEQYF.

V and J are TRBV9 and TRBJ2-1; 13 nucleotides match TRBD2. The CDR3 is 14 residues long. Germline V gives CDR1 SGDLS, CDR2 YYNGEE. The V segment lost 4 bases and the J segment 8 bases; nucleotides outside the gene matches: 3. CDR3 nucleotides: TGTGCCAGCAGCCCGGGACTAGCGGGATATGAGCAGTTCTTC. It codes for CASSPGLAGYEQFF.

The J gene is TRBJ1-1, the V gene TRBV6-5; D perhaps matches TRBD1 (5 bases). Between the trimmed V and J ends, which lost 0 bases and 3 bases, there was a span of 11 bases. The V gene's germline CDR1 is MNHEY and CDR2 SVGAGI. This CDR3 has 15 amino acids. DNA of the CDR3: TGTGCCAGCAGTTACTCGTCAGGGTTTTACACTGAAGCTTTCTTT. Translation gives CASSYSSGFYTEAFF.

This rearrangement joins TRBV7-3 to TRBJ2-5; D ambiguous. Germline-derived CDR1 and CDR2 are SGHTA and FQGTGA. Between the trimmed V and J ends, which lost 3 bases and 0 bases, there was a span of 5 bases. The CDR3 extends over 13 amino acids. CDR3 amino acids: CASSFNNQETQYF. The CDR3, as DNA: TGTGCCAGCAGCTTTAACAACCAAGAGACCCAGTACTTC. Full variable domain (outside the CDR3, taken from reference TRBV7-3 and TRBJ2-5): GAGVSQTPSNKVTEKGKYVELRCDPISGHTALYWYRQSLGQGPEFLIYFQGTGAADDSGLPNDRFFAVRPEGSVSTLKIQRTERGDSAVYLCASSFNNQETQYFGPGTRLLVL.

For this clone: Other DNA sequences from this sample encode an identical CDR3 as well. The rearrangement joins TRBV5-1 to TRBJ2-5, with TRBD1 matching 9 bases. There are 14 residues in the CDR3. The V and J ends lost 2 bases and 5 bases, in that order; junction bases with no gene match: 4. Germline V gene sequence: CDR1 SGHRS, CDR2 YFSETQ. The CDR3 DNA is TGCGCCAGCAGCTTAGGACAGGGGTTGGAGACCCAGTACTTC. It codes for CASSLGQGLETQYF.

The chain combines TRBV5-6 with TRBJ1-5; possible D gene TRBD1, 5 bases. V dropped 2 bases and J dropped 4 bases, with 10 bases sitting between them. CDR1 and CDR2 (germline): SGHDT, YYEEEE. The CDR3 length is 14 residues. This CDR3 reads CASSFLSGNQPQHF. CDR3 coding DNA: TGTGCCAGCAGCTTCCTCTCAGGGAATCAGCCCCAGCATTTT. Variable domain in full (rest from reference TRBV5-6 and TRBJ1-5): DAGVTQSPTHLIKTRGQQVTLRCSPKSGHDTVSWYQQALGQGPQFIFQYYEEEERQRGNFPDRFSGHQFPNYSSELNVNALLLGDSALYLCASSFLSGNQPQHFGDGTRLSIL.

The gene calls are TRBV11-3 and TRBJ2-7, with a weak D call TRBD1 (6 bases). CDR3 size: 13 residues. Trimming removed 6 bases at V and 0 bases at J, with 9 bases between. Per the germline V gene, CDR1 is SGHNT and CDR2 is YENEEA. The CDR3 reads CASSSGDSYEQYF. The CDR3 coding sequence is TGTGCCAGCAGTTCAGGGGACTCCTACGAGCAGTACTTC. The whole variable domain, filled in from reference TRBV11-3 and TRBJ2-7, reads EAGVVQSPRYKIIEKKQPVAFWCNPISGHNTLYWYLQNLGQGPELLIRYENEEAVDDSQLPKDRFSAERLKGVDSTLKIQPAELGDSAVYLCASSSGDSYEQYFGPGTRLTVT.